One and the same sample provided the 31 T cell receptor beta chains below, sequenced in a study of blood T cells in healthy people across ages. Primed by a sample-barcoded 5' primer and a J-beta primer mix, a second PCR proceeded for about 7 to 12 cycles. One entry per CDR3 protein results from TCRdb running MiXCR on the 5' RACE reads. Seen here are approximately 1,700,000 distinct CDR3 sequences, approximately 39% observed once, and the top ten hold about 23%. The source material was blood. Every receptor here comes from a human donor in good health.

CDR3 loop: CAISGRSNQPQHF. DNA of the CDR3: TGTGCCATCAGTGGGCGAAGCAATCAGCCCCAGCATTTT. This rearrangement joins TRBV10-3 to TRBJ1-5; D ambiguous. The CDR3 sequence is 13 residues long. V was pared by 4 bases and J by 1 base, with 5 bases between. Germline assignment: CDR1 ENHRY and CDR2 SYGVKD.

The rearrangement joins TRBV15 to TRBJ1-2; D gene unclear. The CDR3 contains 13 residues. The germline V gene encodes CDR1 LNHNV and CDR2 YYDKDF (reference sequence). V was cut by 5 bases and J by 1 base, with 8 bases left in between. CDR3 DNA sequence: TGTGCCACCAGCCCTGACCTTAACTATGGCTACACCTTC. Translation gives CATSPDLNYGYTF.

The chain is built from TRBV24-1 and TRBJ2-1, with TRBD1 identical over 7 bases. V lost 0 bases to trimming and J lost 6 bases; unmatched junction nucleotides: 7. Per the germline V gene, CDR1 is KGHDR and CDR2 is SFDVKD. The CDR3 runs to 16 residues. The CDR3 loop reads CATSDLDRVSGNEQFF. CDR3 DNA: TGTGCCACCAGTGATTTGGACAGGGTGTCGGGCAATGAGCAGTTCTTC.

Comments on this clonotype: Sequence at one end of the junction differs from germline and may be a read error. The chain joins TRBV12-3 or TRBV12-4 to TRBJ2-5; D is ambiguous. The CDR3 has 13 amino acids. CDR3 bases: TGTGCCGGCAGTTTCCCCGGCCAAGAGACCCAGTACTTC. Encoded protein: CAGSFPGQETQYF.

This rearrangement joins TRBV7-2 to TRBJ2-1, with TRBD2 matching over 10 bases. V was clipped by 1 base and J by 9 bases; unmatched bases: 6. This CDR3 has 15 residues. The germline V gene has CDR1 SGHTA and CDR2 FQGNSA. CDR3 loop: CASSLESGGAFEQFF. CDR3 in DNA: TGTGCCAGCAGCTTAGAAAGCGGGGGGGCTTTTGAGCAGTTCTTC.

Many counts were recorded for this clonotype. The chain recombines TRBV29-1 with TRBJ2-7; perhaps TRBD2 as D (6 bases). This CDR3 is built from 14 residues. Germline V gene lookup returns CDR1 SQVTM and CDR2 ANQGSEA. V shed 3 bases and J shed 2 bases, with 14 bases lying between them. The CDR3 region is CSVEAGSAPYEQYF. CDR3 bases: TGCAGCGTTGAGGCCGGGAGCGCTCCCTACGAGCAGTACTTC.

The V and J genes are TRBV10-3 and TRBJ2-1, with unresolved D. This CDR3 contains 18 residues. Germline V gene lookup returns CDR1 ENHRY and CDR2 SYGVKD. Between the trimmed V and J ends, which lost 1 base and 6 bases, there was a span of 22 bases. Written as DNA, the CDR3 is TGTGCCATCAGTGAGTTTAGAGATTTGGTATCTGGTGTCAATGAGCAGTTCTTC. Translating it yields CAISEFRDLVSGVNEQFF.

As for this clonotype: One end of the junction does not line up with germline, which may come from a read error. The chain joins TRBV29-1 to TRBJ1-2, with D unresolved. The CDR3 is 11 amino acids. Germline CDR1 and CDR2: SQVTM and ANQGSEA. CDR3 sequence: CSVEKPYGCTF. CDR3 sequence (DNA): TGCAGCGTTGAAAAGCCCTATGGCTGCACCTTC.

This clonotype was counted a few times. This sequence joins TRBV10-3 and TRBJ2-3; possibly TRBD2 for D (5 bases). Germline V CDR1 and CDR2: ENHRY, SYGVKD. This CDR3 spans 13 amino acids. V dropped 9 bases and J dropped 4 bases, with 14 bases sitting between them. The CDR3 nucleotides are TGTGCCATGGCCCCCGGGGATCCAGATACGCAGTATTTT. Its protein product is CAMAPGDPDTQYF.

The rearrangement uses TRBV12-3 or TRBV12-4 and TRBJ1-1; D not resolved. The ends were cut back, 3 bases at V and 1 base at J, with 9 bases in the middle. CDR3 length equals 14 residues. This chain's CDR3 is CASSLRKGNTEAFF. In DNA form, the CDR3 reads TGTGCCAGCAGTTTGAGGAAGGGGAACACTGAAGCTTTCTTT.

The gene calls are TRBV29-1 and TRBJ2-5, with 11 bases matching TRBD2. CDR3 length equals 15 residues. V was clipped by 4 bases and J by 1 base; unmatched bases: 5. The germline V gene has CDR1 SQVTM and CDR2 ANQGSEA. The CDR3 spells CSVASSGGIQETQYF. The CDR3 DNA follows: TGCAGCGTTGCTTCTAGCGGGGGGATCCAAGAGACCCAGTACTTC.

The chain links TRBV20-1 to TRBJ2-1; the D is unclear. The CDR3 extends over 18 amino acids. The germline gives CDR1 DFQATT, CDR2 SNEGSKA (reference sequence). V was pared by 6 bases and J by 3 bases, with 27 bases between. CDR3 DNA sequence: TGCAGTGCGCTAGGGCCCCAGGATGGTAATTACGGCTACAATGAGCAGTTCTTC. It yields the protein CSALGPQDGNYGYNEQFF.

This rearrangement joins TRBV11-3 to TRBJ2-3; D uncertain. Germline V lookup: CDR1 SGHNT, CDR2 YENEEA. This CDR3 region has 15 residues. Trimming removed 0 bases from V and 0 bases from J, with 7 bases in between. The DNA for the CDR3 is TGTGCCAGCAGCTTAGAAGTCCTAAGCACAGATACGCAGTATTTT. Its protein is CASSLEVLSTDTQYF.

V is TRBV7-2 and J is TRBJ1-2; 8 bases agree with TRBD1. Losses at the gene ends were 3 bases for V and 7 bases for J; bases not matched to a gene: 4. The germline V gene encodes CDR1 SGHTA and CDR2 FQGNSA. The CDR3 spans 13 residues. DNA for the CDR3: TGTGCCAGCAGCTTGATCGGACAGGGTGGCTACACCTTC. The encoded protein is CASSLIGQGGYTF.

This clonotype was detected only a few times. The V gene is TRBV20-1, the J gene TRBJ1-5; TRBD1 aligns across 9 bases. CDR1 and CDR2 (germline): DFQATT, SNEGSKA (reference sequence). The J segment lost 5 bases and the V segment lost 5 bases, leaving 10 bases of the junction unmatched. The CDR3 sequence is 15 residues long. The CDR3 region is CSALTGGRSYQPQHF. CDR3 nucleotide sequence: TGCAGTGCTCTTACAGGGGGCAGAAGTTATCAGCCCCAGCATTTT.

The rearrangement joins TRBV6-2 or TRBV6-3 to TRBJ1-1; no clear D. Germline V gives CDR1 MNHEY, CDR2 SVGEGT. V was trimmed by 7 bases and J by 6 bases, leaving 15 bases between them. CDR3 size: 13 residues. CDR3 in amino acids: CASTGTLGAEAFF. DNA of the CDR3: TGTGCCAGCACGGGAACGCTCGGGGCTGAAGCTTTCTTT.

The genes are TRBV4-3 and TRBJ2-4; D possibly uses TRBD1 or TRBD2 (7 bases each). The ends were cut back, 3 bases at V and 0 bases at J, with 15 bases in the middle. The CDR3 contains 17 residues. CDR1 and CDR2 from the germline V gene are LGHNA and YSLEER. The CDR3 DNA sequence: TGCGCCAGCAGCCAGGGGGGGGACAGCCTAGCCAAAAACATTCAGTACTTC. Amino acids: CASSQGGDSLAKNIQYF.

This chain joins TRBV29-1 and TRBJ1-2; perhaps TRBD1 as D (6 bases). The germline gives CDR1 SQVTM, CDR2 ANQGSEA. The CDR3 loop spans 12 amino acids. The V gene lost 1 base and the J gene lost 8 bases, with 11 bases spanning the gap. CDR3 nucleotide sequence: TGCAGCGTTGAAGTGACAGGCAGCGGCTACACCTTC. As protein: CSVEVTGSGYTF.

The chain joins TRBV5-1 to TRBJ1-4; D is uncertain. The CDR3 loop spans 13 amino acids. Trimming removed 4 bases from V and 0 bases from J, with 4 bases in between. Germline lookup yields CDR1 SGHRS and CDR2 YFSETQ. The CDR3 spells CASSHSTNEKLFF. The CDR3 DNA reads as TGCGCCAGCAGCCACTCAACTAATGAAAAACTGTTTTTT.

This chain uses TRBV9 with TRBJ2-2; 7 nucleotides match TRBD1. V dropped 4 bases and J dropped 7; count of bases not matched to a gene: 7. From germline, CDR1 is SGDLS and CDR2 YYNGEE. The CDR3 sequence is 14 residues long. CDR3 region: CASSLQGLNGELFF. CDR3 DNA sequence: TGTGCCAGCAGCCTACAGGGGCTGAACGGGGAGCTGTTTTTT.

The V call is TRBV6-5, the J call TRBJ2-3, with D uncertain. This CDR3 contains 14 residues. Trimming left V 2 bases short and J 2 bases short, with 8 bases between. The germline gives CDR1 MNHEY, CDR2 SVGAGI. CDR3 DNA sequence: TGTGCCAGCAGTTACAGGGCCTCCACAGATACGCAGTATTTT. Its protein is CASSYRASTDTQYF.

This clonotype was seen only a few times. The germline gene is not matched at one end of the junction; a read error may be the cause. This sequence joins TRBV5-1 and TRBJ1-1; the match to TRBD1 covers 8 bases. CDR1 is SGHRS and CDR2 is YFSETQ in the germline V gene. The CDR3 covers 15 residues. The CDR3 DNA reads TGTGCCAGCAGCTCAGGACAGGGACGAAACACTGAAGCTTTCTTT. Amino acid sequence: CASSSGQGRNTEAFF.

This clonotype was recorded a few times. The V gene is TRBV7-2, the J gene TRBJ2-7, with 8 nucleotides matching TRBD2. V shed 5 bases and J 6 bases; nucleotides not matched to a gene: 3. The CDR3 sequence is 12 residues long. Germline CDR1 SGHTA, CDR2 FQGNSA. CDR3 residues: CASSRGGSEQYF. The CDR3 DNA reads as TGTGCCAGCAGCCGCGGGGGGAGCGAGCAGTACTTC.

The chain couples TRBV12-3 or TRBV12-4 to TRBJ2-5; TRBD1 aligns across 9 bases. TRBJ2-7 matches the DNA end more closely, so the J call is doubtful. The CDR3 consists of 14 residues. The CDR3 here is CASNPGQGLYEQYF. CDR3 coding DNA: TGTGCCAGCAACCCGGGACAGGGACTTTACGAGCAGTACTTC.

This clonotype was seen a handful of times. In DNA form, the CDR3 reads TGTGCCAGCAGCCCCGGCCTGGGCTTAAATCAGCCCCAGCATTTT. Translated, it gives CASSPGLGLNQPQHF. The V and J genes are TRBV7-6 and TRBJ1-5; no firm D call. V was cut by 5 bases and J by 4 bases, with 15 bases left in between. This CDR3 spans 15 amino acids. From germline, CDR1 is SGHVS and CDR2 FNYEAQ.

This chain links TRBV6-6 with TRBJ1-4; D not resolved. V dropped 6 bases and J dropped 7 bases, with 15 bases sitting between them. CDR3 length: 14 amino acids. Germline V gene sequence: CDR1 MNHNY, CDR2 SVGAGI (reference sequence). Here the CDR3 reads CASSSGFIVEKLFF. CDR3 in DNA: TGTGCCAGCAGCTCAGGTTTTATAGTTGAAAAACTGTTTTTT.

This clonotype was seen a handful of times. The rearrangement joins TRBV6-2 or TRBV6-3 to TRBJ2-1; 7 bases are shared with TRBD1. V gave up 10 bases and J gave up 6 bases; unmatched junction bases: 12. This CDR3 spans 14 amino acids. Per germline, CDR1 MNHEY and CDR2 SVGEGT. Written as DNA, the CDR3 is TGTGCCACTTTAGACAGGGCCCTTCTCAATGAGCAGTTCTTC. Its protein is CATLDRALLNEQFF.

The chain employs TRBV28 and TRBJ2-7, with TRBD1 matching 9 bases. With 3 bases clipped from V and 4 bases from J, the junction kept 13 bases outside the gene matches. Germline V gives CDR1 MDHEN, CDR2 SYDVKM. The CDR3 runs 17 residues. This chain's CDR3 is CASSLYLIRQGGYEQYF. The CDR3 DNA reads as TGTGCCAGCAGTTTGTACCTAATACGACAGGGGGGTTACGAGCAGTACTTC.

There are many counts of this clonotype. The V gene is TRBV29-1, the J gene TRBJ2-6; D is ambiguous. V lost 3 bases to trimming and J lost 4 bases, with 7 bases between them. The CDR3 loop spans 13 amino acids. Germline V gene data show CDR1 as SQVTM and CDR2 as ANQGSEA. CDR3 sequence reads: CSVEQTGANVLTF. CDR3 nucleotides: TGCAGCGTTGAGCAGACCGGGGCCAACGTCCTGACTTTC.

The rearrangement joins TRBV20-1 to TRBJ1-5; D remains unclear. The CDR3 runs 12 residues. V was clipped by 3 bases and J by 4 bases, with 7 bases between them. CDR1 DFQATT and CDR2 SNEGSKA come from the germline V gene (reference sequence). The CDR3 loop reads CSASFPNQPQHF. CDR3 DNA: TGCAGTGCTAGTTTCCCTAATCAGCCCCAGCATTTT.

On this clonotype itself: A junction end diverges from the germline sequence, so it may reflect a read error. The CDR3 spells CAGSFGTEPFSYEQYF. CDR3 nucleotides: TGTGCCGGCAGTTTTGGGACAGAACCCTTCTCCTACGAGCAGTACTTC. The rearrangement joins TRBV28 to TRBJ2-7; 7 positions match TRBD1. The CDR3 consists of 16 residues. The germline V gene encodes CDR1 MDHEN and CDR2 SYDVKM.